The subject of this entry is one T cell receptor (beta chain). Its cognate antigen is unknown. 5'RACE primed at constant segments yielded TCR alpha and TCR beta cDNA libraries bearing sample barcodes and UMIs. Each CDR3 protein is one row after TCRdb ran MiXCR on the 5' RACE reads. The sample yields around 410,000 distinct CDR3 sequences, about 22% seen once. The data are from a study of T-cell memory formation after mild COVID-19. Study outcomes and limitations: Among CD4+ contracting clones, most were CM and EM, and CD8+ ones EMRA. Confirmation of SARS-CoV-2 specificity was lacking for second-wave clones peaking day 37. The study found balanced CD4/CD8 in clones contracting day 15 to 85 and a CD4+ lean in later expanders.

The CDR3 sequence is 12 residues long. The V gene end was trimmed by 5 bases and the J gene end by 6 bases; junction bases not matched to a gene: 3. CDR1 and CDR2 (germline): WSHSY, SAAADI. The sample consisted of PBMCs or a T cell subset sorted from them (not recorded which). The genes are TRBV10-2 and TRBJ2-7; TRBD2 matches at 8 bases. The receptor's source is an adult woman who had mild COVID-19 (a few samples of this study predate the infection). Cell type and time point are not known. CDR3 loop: CASSSGGPEQYF. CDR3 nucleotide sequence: TGCGCCAGCAGTTCGGGGGGGCCCGAGCAGTACTTC.